These 3 T cell receptor beta chains share one sample of origin, sequenced in a study of T cell responses to AZD1222 COVID-19 vaccine. Profiled with immunoSEQ multiplex PCR; TCRdb holds only in-frame clones, not every one. Among roughly 150,000 clones listed, 80% to 90% were seen once. Sequencing was performed on peripheral blood, taken on day 0 of AZD1222 vaccination. These receptors originate from an adult in good health.

V usage is TRBV30 and J usage is TRBJ1-4, with 7 bases identical to TRBD1. CDR3 length equals 15 residues. The J segment lost 7 bases and the V segment lost 0 bases, leaving 8 bases of the junction unmatched. Germline CDR1 GTSNPN, CDR2 SVGIG (reference sequence). CDR3 bases: TGTGCCTGGAGTGTGGTCGGTTACAGGGGTGAAAAACTGTTTTTT. Its translation: CAWSVVGYRGEKLFF.

The chain links TRBV4-1 to TRBJ2-5; D unclear. V gave up 0 bases and J gave up 5 bases, with 10 bases separating them. The CDR3 runs 14 residues. CDR1 is MGHRA, CDR2 YSYEKL, per germline. CDR3 amino acids: CASSQDDMGETQYF. CDR3 in DNA: TGCGCCAGCAGCCAAGATGACATGGGGGAGACCCAGTACTTC.

The chain employs TRBV7-9 and TRBJ2-1, with D hard to call. The CDR3 is 12 residues long. Germline loops: CDR1 SEHNR, CDR2 FQNEAQ (reference sequence). The V end was cut by 5 bases, the J end by 5 bases, with 7 bases between. In DNA, the CDR3 is TGTGCCAGCAGCCCCGACAACAATGAGCAGTTCTTC. Translation gives CASSPDNNEQFF.